The next 32 T cell receptor beta chains were all read from a single sample in a study of neurological immune-mediated disorders. Time point of the sample: technical triplicate 1. TCRdb fed the 5' RACE reads into MiXCR, producing one record per CDR3 protein. This table holds 35,000 to 40,000 distinct CDR3 sequences, 11% found once. Sequencing input: PBMCs. All receptors come from a man aged 60-69 years with HTLV-1-associated myelopathy (HAM/TSP).

Many counts were recorded for this clonotype. The rearrangement joins TRBV29-1 to TRBJ2-7; 13 positions match TRBD2. Germline CDR1 is SQVTM and CDR2 is ANQGSEA. V was pared by 7 bases and J by 5 bases, with 2 bases of the junction left unmatched. The CDR3 covers 12 residues. CDR3 DNA: TGCAGCGGGGGACTAGCGGGAAACGAGCAGTACTTC. This encodes CSGGLAGNEQYF.

This clonotype was detected only a few times. This rearrangement joins TRBV20-1 to TRBJ2-2; no clear D gene. There are 13 residues in the CDR3. The ends were cut back, 8 bases at V and 7 bases at J, with 17 bases in the middle. Germline CDR1 and CDR2: DFQATT and SNEGSKA (reference sequence). CDR3: CSSYGPPGGELFF. The CDR3 DNA reads as TGCAGTAGCTATGGGCCTCCAGGCGGGGAGCTGTTTTTT.

This clonotype was recorded many times. This chain connects TRBV24-1 to TRBJ1-3; possibly TRBD1 for D (6 bases). The CDR3 is 14 amino acids. Trimming removed 2 bases from V and 8 bases from J, with 12 bases in between. Per germline, CDR1 KGHDR and CDR2 SFDVKD. In DNA, the CDR3 is TGTGCCACCAGTGATTCCAGGGGAGACGACACCATATATTTT. This translates into CATSDSRGDDTIYF.

This clonotype has a count of ten or more. The rearrangement joins TRBV5-1 to TRBJ2-7; 11 bases line up with TRBD2. This CDR3 is 15 amino acids long. Germline CDR1 reads SGHRS; CDR2 reads YFSETQ. The V segment lost 4 bases and the J segment 5 bases; nucleotides outside the gene matches: 8. CDR3 in amino acids: CASSGTSGSVNEQYF. CDR3 bases: TGCGCCAGCAGCGGAACTAGCGGGAGCGTCAACGAGCAGTACTTC. Full variable domain (missing parts from reference TRBV5-1 and TRBJ2-7): KAGVTQTPRYLIKTRGQQVTLSCSPISGHRSVSWYQQTPGQGLQFLFEYFSETQRNKGNFPGRFSGRQFSNSRSEMNVSTLELGDSALYLCASSGTSGSVNEQYFGPGTRLTVT.

This clonotype was seen at least ten times. J is TRBJ2-5 and V is TRBV7-2, with TRBD1 as a possible D gene (6 bases). The CDR3 loop spans 15 amino acids. Germline values: CDR1 SGHTA, CDR2 FQGNSA. The V gene lost 1 base and the J gene lost 5 bases, with 14 bases spanning the gap. CDR3 sequence reads: CASSLEGPGVETQYF. The CDR3 bases are TGTGCCAGCAGCTTAGAGGGTCCAGGGGTGGAGACCCAGTACTTC.

This clonotype was counted at least ten times. CDR3 sequence (DNA): TGTGCCAGCAGCTTCTTTAGCGGGACTTCCTACAATGAGCAGTTCTTC. Translation gives CASSFFSGTSYNEQFF. The chain is built from TRBV28 and TRBJ2-1, with 8 bases lining up with TRBD2. Germline CDR1 is MDHEN and CDR2 is SYDVKM. The ends lost 6 bases at V and 1 base at J; junction bases unmatched: 8. This CDR3 is 16 amino acids long. The complete variable domain, with remaining parts taken from reference TRBV28 and TRBJ2-1, reads DVKVTQSSRYLVKRTGEKVFLECVQDMDHENMFWYRQDPGLGLRLIYFSYDVKMKEKGDIPEGYSVSREKKERFSLILESASTNQTSMYLCASSFFSGTSYNEQFFGPGTRLTVL.

The chain recombines TRBV11-2 with TRBJ2-1; D uncertain. Trimming took off 1 base at V and 0 bases at J, with 7 bases between the two ends. This CDR3 has 15 residues. Germline V CDR1 and CDR2: SGHAT, FQNNGV. CDR3 sequence reads: CASSLAQLSYNEQFF. The DNA of the CDR3 is TGTGCCAGCAGCTTAGCACAACTCTCCTACAATGAGCAGTTCTTC.

This clonotype was seen many times. The CDR3 here is CASTKLTGTPGELFF. CDR3 coding DNA: TGTGCCAGCACCAAACTAACAGGGACCCCCGGGGAGCTGTTTTTT. The rearrangement joins TRBV6-1 to TRBJ2-2, with D perhaps matching TRBD1 (6 bases). Germline CDR1 is MNHNS and CDR2 is SASEGT. Trimming stripped 7 bases from V and 6 bases from J, with 18 bases between. This CDR3 is 15 amino acids long.

This clonotype was detected many times. The V and J genes are TRBV5-1 and TRBJ1-1, with D possibly being TRBD1 (5 bases). V lost 0 bases and J 3 bases, leaving 15 bases between the germline ends. Germline CDR1 is SGHRS and CDR2 is YFSETQ. The CDR3 totals 16 residues. CDR3 residues: CASSLATEGMDTEAFF. CDR3 DNA sequence: TGCGCCAGCAGCTTGGCGACCGAGGGGATGGACACTGAAGCTTTCTTT.

This clonotype was seen at least ten times. The rearrangement joins TRBV6-2 or TRBV6-3 to TRBJ2-5; the D gene is possibly TRBD2 (6 bases). Germline V lookup: CDR1 MNHEY, CDR2 SVGEGT. The CDR3 consists of 14 residues. Trimming removed 0 bases at V and 4 bases at J, with 9 bases between. CDR3 nucleotides: TGTGCCAGCAGTTACTCGATGCGGGGAGAGACCCAGTACTTC. Its protein product is CASSYSMRGETQYF.

There are many counts of this clonotype. The chain combines TRBV7-2 with TRBJ2-2, with TRBD1 matching over 7 bases. The CDR3 extends over 14 amino acids. J gave up 5 bases and V 6 bases, and 6 bases lay outside the gene matches. Germline CDR1 reads SGHTA; CDR2 reads FQGNSA. CDR3 DNA: TGTGCCAGCAGTCCCGGGACAGTAACCGGGGAGCTGTTTTTT. Its protein product is CASSPGTVTGELFF.

Ten or more counts support this clonotype. The chain combines TRBV5-6 with TRBJ1-1; the D gene is possibly TRBD1 (6 bases). The germline V and J ends were trimmed by 2 bases and 4 bases, with 21 bases remaining between them. This CDR3 has 17 residues. Germline lookup yields CDR1 SGHDT and CDR2 YYEEEE. As DNA, the CDR3 is TGTGCCAGCAGCTTCCATAAAGGGGGAAAGATGAGCACTGAAGCTTTCTTT. The encoded protein is CASSFHKGGKMSTEAFF. Full variable domain (outside the CDR3, taken from reference TRBV5-6 and TRBJ1-1): DAGVTQSPTHLIKTRGQQVTLRCSPKSGHDTVSWYQQALGQGPQFIFQYYEEEERQRGNFPDRFSGHQFPNYSSELNVNALLLGDSALYLCASSFHKGGKMSTEAFFGQGTRLTVV.

By its share, this clonotype is medium-sized. This rearrangement joins TRBV20-1 to TRBJ2-1, with TRBD2 as a possible D gene (5 bases). The V and J ends lost 2 bases and 9 bases respectively, with 17 bases between them. The CDR3 covers 14 residues. The V gene's germline CDR1 is DFQATT and CDR2 SNEGSKA (reference sequence). CDR3 in DNA: TGCAGTGCTAGAATACAGCGCGGGTCGGGTGAGCAGTTCTTC. It codes for CSARIQRGSGEQFF.

At least ten counts were recorded for this clonotype. The rearrangement links TRBV12-3 or TRBV12-4 to TRBJ2-1; D is perhaps TRBD1 or TRBD2 (6 bases each). V was pared by 8 bases and J by 4 bases, with 27 bases between. The CDR3 is 18 amino acids. CDR3: CASPLGGNWGAAYNEQFF. The CDR3 nucleotides read TGTGCCAGCCCATTAGGGGGGAACTGGGGTGCGGCATACAATGAGCAGTTCTTC.

This clonotype was seen repeatedly, ten times or more. The V gene is TRBV7-2, the J gene TRBJ2-5, with 9 bases matching TRBD1. After removal of 5 bases from V and 0 bases from J, the junction contained 4 bases not matched to a gene. This CDR3 is built from 15 residues. The V gene's germline CDR1 is SGHTA and CDR2 FQGNSA. Written as DNA, the CDR3 is TGTGCCAGCAGCCCAGGACAGGGGTACCAAGAGACCCAGTACTTC. Its translation: CASSPGQGYQETQYF.

Ten or more counts support this clonotype. The CDR3 here is CASSPDSPKNIQYF. CDR3 coding DNA: TGTGCCAGCAGTCCTGACTCACCCAAAAACATTCAGTACTTC. The chain employs TRBV6-2 or TRBV6-3 and TRBJ2-4; D not resolved. The germline V and J ends were trimmed by 5 bases and 2 bases, with 10 bases remaining between them. The CDR3 runs 14 residues. The germline V gene encodes CDR1 MNHEY and CDR2 SVGEGT.

This clonotype occurred many times. The chain has TRBV5-8 and TRBJ1-1; 7 nucleotides line up with TRBD1. Germline V gene data show CDR1 as SGHTS and CDR2 as YDEGEE. Unmatched junction bases numbered 7, after V lost 6 bases and J lost 5 bases. This CDR3 is built from 13 residues. CDR3 sequence (DNA): TGTGCCAGCACCCGACAGGGAACGACTGAAGCTTTCTTT. As protein: CASTRQGTTEAFF.

By frequency in the sample, this clonotype is medium-sized (0.01 to 0.1%). The V gene is TRBV25-1, the J gene TRBJ2-7; 7 nucleotides match TRBD2. This CDR3 is built from 14 residues. The V and J ends lost 5 bases and 1 base, in that order; junction bases with no gene match: 5. The germline V gene has CDR1 MGHDK and CDR2 SYGVNS. The CDR3 DNA reads as TGTGCCAGCAGTAGAGGAGCGGGGTCCTACGAGCAGTACTTC. Its translation is CASSRGAGSYEQYF.

This clonotype was found a few times. The junction does not match germline at one end; this may be a read error. V usage is TRBV12-3 or TRBV12-4 and J usage is TRBJ2-1, with D tentatively TRBD2 (7 bases). The CDR3 contains 14 residues. DNA for the CDR3: TGTGCCAGCAGTTTGGGAGGGGACTCGGGGGCCTGTGTCTTC. It yields the protein CASSLGGDSGACVF.

This clonotype was detected ten times or more. The chain links TRBV4-1 to TRBJ2-7; no firm D call. Trimming removed 2 bases from V and 3 bases from J, with 11 bases in between. Germline V gene data show CDR1 as MGHRA and CDR2 as YSYEKL. The CDR3 is 14 amino acids. The CDR3 nucleotides are TGCGCCAGCAGCCAACATCACAGATACTACGAGCAGTACTTC. Its translation is CASSQHHRYYEQYF.

This clonotype showed up many times. V is TRBV3-1 and J is TRBJ2-2; TRBD2 might be the D (5 bases). The V gene lost 4 bases and the J gene lost 1 base, with 16 bases spanning the gap. Per germline, CDR1 LGHDT and CDR2 YNNKEL (reference sequence). The CDR3 has 17 residues. The CDR3 sequence: CASSPSPGFGNTGELFF. CDR3 DNA sequence: TGTGCCAGCAGCCCCTCCCCGGGATTTGGGAACACCGGGGAGCTGTTTTTT.

This clonotype showed up many times. The genes are TRBV5-1 and TRBJ2-7; 11 bases align to TRBD1. The CDR3 runs 18 residues. Germline trimming cut 1 base from V and 1 base from J; bases unmatched to any gene: 10. The germline V gene encodes CDR1 SGHRS and CDR2 YFSETQ. CDR3 sequence (DNA): TGCGCCAGCAGCTTGAACTTACCGGGACAGGGGGGATCCTACGAGCAGTACTTC. This sequence encodes CASSLNLPGQGGSYEQYF.

This clonotype was recorded at least ten times. This sequence joins TRBV29-1 and TRBJ1-1; tentative D call: TRBD1 (5 bases). The CDR3 contains 15 residues. Germline CDR1 is SQVTM and CDR2 is ANQGSEA. V was pared by 7 bases and J by 1 base, with 19 bases between. The CDR3 coding sequence is TGCAGCGCCCTGGAGCAGGGAGGTGGGAACACTGAAGCTTTCTTT. Its protein is CSALEQGGGNTEAFF.

In its sample, this clonotype was seen many times. CDR3 sequence (DNA): TGCAGTGCTAGCGGGACTTTCTCCTACGAGCAGTACTTC. This sequence encodes CSASGTFSYEQYF. The chain joins TRBV20-1 to TRBJ2-7; D is perhaps TRBD2 (6 bases). The CDR3 is made up of 13 amino acids. V dropped 3 bases and J dropped 0 bases, with 9 bases sitting between them. Germline CDR1 is DFQATT and CDR2 is SNEGSKA (reference sequence).

This clonotype has a count of ten or more. This chain uses TRBV20-1 with TRBJ2-1, with D possibly TRBD2 on 6 matching bases. This CDR3 region has 16 residues. CDR1 DFQATT and CDR2 SNEGSKA come from the germline V gene (reference sequence). The V end was cut by 1 base, the J end by 4 bases, with 17 bases between. Here the CDR3 reads CSARAGEARRYNEQFF. Here the CDR3 DNA reads TGCAGTGCTAGAGCGGGGGAGGCCAGGAGGTACAATGAGCAGTTCTTC.

This clonotype occurred many times. The rearrangement uses TRBV7-8 and TRBJ1-4; no clear D gene. In germline, CDR1 is SGHVS, CDR2 FQNEAQ. This CDR3 is built from 13 residues. Trimming cost V 3 bases and J 2 bases, with 4 bases left between them. The CDR3 bases are TGTGCCAGCAGCTTCCTTACTAATGAAAAACTGTTTTTT. Translated: CASSFLTNEKLFF.

This clonotype was found many times. The chain has TRBV5-1 and TRBJ1-1, with D unclear. The germline V and J ends were trimmed by 4 bases and 7 bases, with 14 bases remaining between them. The CDR3 is made up of 13 amino acids. Germline CDR1 is SGHRS and CDR2 is YFSETQ. The CDR3 loop reads CASSLQFGDEAFF. CDR3 nucleotide sequence: TGCGCCAGCAGCCTGCAATTTGGCGATGAAGCTTTCTTT.

This clonotype has a count of ten or more. The J gene is TRBJ2-1, the V gene TRBV28; weak D call: TRBD2 (6 bases). In germline, CDR1 is MDHEN, CDR2 SYDVKM. The CDR3 is 18 residues long. The V and J ends lost 3 bases and 4 bases respectively, with 22 bases between them. CDR3 sequence: CASSLGGIWESGYNEQFF. CDR3 DNA sequence: TGTGCCAGCAGTTTGGGCGGGATTTGGGAGAGCGGTTACAATGAGCAGTTCTTC.

This clonotype was counted ten times or more. The genes are TRBV29-1 and TRBJ1-1; no reliable D call. This CDR3 contains 14 residues. Trimming removed 4 bases at V and 3 bases at J, with 15 bases between. Germline lookup yields CDR1 SQVTM and CDR2 ANQGSEA. DNA for the CDR3: TGCAGCGTTGTAACAAGTGGCAGCGACACTGAAGCTTTCTTT. Protein sequence: CSVVTSGSDTEAFF.

This clonotype was observed many times. The genes are TRBV6-5 and TRBJ2-1, with D possibly TRBD2 on 6 matching bases. Germline V gene lookup returns CDR1 MNHEY and CDR2 SVGAGI. The V and J ends lost 7 bases and 5 bases respectively, with 15 bases between them. The CDR3 spans 14 residues. CDR3 DNA sequence: TGTGCCAGCAACCGCGGGGTTGGCGACAATGAGCAGTTCTTC. Amino acid sequence: CASNRGVGDNEQFF.

This clonotype was counted at least ten times. The chain joins TRBV5-1 to TRBJ2-5; D is unresolved. This CDR3 contains 14 residues. Trimming pared 0 bases from V and 0 bases from J, leaving 6 bases between. Germline loops: CDR1 SGHRS, CDR2 YFSETQ. CDR3: CASSLGDYQETQYF. CDR3 coding DNA: TGCGCCAGCAGCTTGGGCGACTACCAAGAGACCCAGTACTTC. The complete variable domain, with remaining parts taken from reference TRBV5-1 and TRBJ2-5, reads KAGVTQTPRYLIKTRGQQVTLSCSPISGHRSVSWYQQTPGQGLQFLFEYFSETQRNKGNFPGRFSGRQFSNSRSEMNVSTLELGDSALYLCASSLGDYQETQYFGPGTRLLVL.

This clonotype was found many times. The chain recombines TRBV7-3 with TRBJ2-7; the match to TRBD1 covers 8 bases. Looked up from germline, CDR1 is SGHTA and CDR2 is FQGTGA. V lost 6 bases, J lost 5 bases, and 9 bases stayed unmatched. The CDR3 is 14 amino acids. CDR3 bases: TGTGCCAGCAGGCCGACAGGGGCGGAAAACGAGCAGTACTTC. Protein sequence: CASRPTGAENEQYF.